The T cell receptor (beta chain) under discussion was sequenced for a study of T cells in Graves' hyperthyroidism and ophthalmopathy. The investigators amplified TCR beta CDR3 regions from RNA transcripts. First-round RT-PCR targeting the TCR CDR3 was performed with the HTBI primer set. MiXCR, applied by TCRdb to the multiplex PCR reads, yields one record per CDR3 protein. The top ten hold about 20% of the sample, which has 300,000 to 400,000 distinct CDR3 sequences, 13% to 15% seen once. In this sample, this clonotype turned up a few times. The ends lost 1 base at V and 4 bases at J; junction bases unmatched: 11. This CDR3 contains 16 residues. Germline CDR1 reads DFQATT; CDR2 reads SNEGSKA (reference sequence).

The TCR sequence derives from a woman under 40 with Graves' ophthalmopathy. The sequencing input was blood. The chain uses TRBV20-1 and TRBJ2-7, with TRBD1 identical over 9 bases. CDR3 coding DNA: TGCAGTGCTAGAGGGGGGGACAGGGAGGTAGGGTACGAGCAGTACTTC. Encoded protein: CSARGGDREVGYEQYF.